The 29 T cell receptor beta chains listed next were all sequenced from one sample in a study of T cell changes during pregnancy in multiple sclerosis. Sequencing was performed with immunoSEQ multiplex PCR; in TCRdb, only in-frame clones are kept and a portion is missing. This sample has around 100,000 clones, with about 90% found just once. Here the sequenced sample was peripheral blood, taken after pregnancy. These receptors all come from a female donor with multiple sclerosis, enrolled in a pregnancy study.

The rearrangement joins TRBV27 to TRBJ2-5; 9 bases align to TRBD2. The germline V gene has CDR1 MNHEY and CDR2 SMNVEV (reference sequence). The length of the CDR3 is 15 residues. With V trimmed by 7 bases and J by 7 bases, 13 bases remained unmatched. The CDR3 is CASTPGLAFHGTQYF. CDR3 nucleotide sequence: TGTGCCAGCACCCCCGGACTAGCGTTTCACGGGACCCAGTACTTC.

This clone has just one count. The chain carries TRBV27 and TRBJ2-3; 9 bases are shared with TRBD1. Germline CDR1 and CDR2: MNHEY and SMNVEV (reference sequence). With 5 bases clipped from V and 8 bases from J, the junction kept 11 bases outside the gene matches. CDR3 length: 15 residues. DNA for the CDR3: TGTGCCAGCAGTCCGGGACAGGGTAGGCAGGGTACGCAGTATTTT. This codes for CASSPGQGRQGTQYF.

The chain is built from TRBV7-6 and TRBJ1-1; TRBD1 is a possible D gene (5 bases). The CDR3 spans 15 residues. CDR1 is SGHVS, CDR2 FNYEAQ, per germline. Trimming removed 0 bases at V and 2 bases at J, with 10 bases between. The CDR3 here is CASSLAARGNTEAFF. The DNA for the CDR3 is TGTGCCAGCAGCTTAGCGGCAAGGGGCAACACTGAAGCTTTCTTT.

The gene calls are TRBV11-3 and TRBJ1-4; maybe TRBD1 (5 bases). Per germline, CDR1 SGHNT and CDR2 YENEEA. Deletions cut 3 bases from V and 0 bases from J, with 11 bases between. This CDR3 spans 16 amino acids. This CDR3 reads CASSFQGDATNEKLFF. CDR3 DNA sequence: TGTGCCAGCAGCTTTCAGGGCGATGCAACTAATGAAAAACTGTTTTTT.

V gene TRBV9 combines with J gene TRBJ2-7; TRBD2 matches 7 bases. This CDR3 is built from 14 residues. The trim removed 7 bases at V and 1 base at J, leaving 8 bases unmatched. Germline V gene sequence: CDR1 SGDLS, CDR2 YYNGEE. CDR3 DNA: TGTGCCAGCTGGGGGAGGGAGTTGTCCTACGAGCAGTACTTC. It translates to CASWGRELSYEQYF.

The genes are TRBV7-8 and TRBJ2-7; 8 positions match TRBD2. V trimming: 0 bases; J trimming: 4 bases; junction bases outside the gene matches: 2. CDR1 is SGHVS, CDR2 FQNEAQ, per germline. CDR3 length: 14 amino acids. The CDR3 DNA follows: TGTGCCAGCAGCTTAGCGGCGGGGGGATACGAGCAGTACTTC. It codes for CASSLAAGGYEQYF.

This clone was observed once. V gene TRBV6-5 combines with J gene TRBJ2-5; 8 nucleotides agree with TRBD2. The CDR3 length is 16 residues. Germline CDR1 is MNHEY and CDR2 is SVGAGI. The V gene end was trimmed by 1 base and the J gene end by 1 base; junction bases not matched to a gene: 5. CDR3 DNA: TGTGCCAGCAGTTACTTAGCGGGATCGCCCCAAGAGACCCAGTACTTC. It specifies CASSYLAGSPQETQYF.

The chain couples TRBV7-8 to TRBJ2-2; D ambiguous. With 2 bases removed from V and 6 bases from J, the gap between germline ends came to 7 bases. The CDR3 has 13 amino acids. Per the germline V gene, CDR1 is SGHVS and CDR2 is FQNEAQ. The CDR3 region is CASSLFAAGELFF. CDR3 DNA sequence: TGTGCCAGCAGCTTATTCGCGGCCGGGGAGCTGTTTTTT.

This clone is labeled medium-sized. J is TRBJ2-7 and V is TRBV4-1; TRBD1 agrees at 10 bases. Germline V lookup: CDR1 MGHRA, CDR2 YSYEKL. The CDR3 has 13 residues. The V gene end was trimmed by 2 bases and the J gene end by 6 bases; junction bases not matched to a gene: 1. CDR3 in amino acids: CASSQRTGGEQYF. The CDR3 DNA reads as TGCGCCAGCAGCCAAAGGACAGGGGGCGAGCAGTACTTC.

This clone was seen just once. This chain links TRBV5-1 with TRBJ1-1; 8 bases map to TRBD1. V gave up 4 bases and J gave up 0 bases; unmatched junction bases: 5. Germline CDR1 and CDR2: SGHRS and YFSETQ. This CDR3 spans 15 amino acids. The CDR3 region has the DNA TGCGCCAGCAGCCCGTCGGGACAGGTGAACACTGAAGCTTTCTTT. It is translated as CASSPSGQVNTEAFF.

The chain recombines TRBV19 with TRBJ1-2, with a weak D call TRBD1 (6 bases). Trimming cost V 4 bases and J 4 bases, with 13 bases left between them. The CDR3 is 14 amino acids. Germline V gene lookup returns CDR1 LNHDA and CDR2 SQIVND (reference sequence). The CDR3 region has the DNA TGTGCCAGTAGTAACACCGGACAGAGCTATGGCTACACCTTC. Protein product: CASSNTGQSYGYTF.

This chain joins TRBV7-8 and TRBJ2-1; D possibly corresponds to TRBD1 (5 bases). The CDR3 length is 13 residues. Germline V gene data show CDR1 as SGHVS and CDR2 as FQNEAQ. V gave up 5 bases and J gave up 12 bases, with 17 bases separating them. CDR3 in amino acids: CASSLDQGLGQFF. CDR3 bases: TGTGCCAGCAGCCTAGATCAGGGCCTTGGGCAGTTCTTC.

The rearrangement links TRBV11-3 to TRBJ1-1; D is perhaps TRBD1 (6 bases). The V gene lost 0 bases and the J gene lost 3 bases, with 17 bases spanning the gap. Germline CDR1 SGHNT, CDR2 YENEEA. The CDR3 totals 17 residues. The CDR3 DNA reads TGTGCCAGCAGCTTAGATCTAAGAGTACAGGGTGACACTGAAGCTTTCTTT. Amino acid sequence: CASSLDLRVQGDTEAFF.

The chain carries TRBV5-1 and TRBJ2-5; 8 nucleotides align to TRBD1. CDR1 is SGHRS, CDR2 YFSETQ, per germline. There are 13 residues in the CDR3. V gave up 4 bases and J gave up 5 bases; unmatched junction bases: 4. This CDR3 reads CASSRDRRETQYF. The CDR3 nucleotides read TGCGCCAGCAGCCGGGACAGGAGGGAGACCCAGTACTTC. Full variable domain (missing parts from reference TRBV5-1 and TRBJ2-5): KAGVTQTPRYLIKTRGQQVTLSCSPISGHRSVSWYQQTPGQGLQFLFEYFSETQRNKGNFPGRFSGRQFSNSRSEMNVSTLELGDSALYLCASSRDRRETQYFGPGTRLLVL.

The chain recombines TRBV5-1 with TRBJ1-4, with D possibly matching TRBD1 (6 bases). Trimming removed 3 bases at V and 7 bases at J, with 7 bases between. There are 12 residues in the CDR3. The germline V gene has CDR1 SGHRS and CDR2 YFSETQ. CDR3 in amino acids: CASSSRGEKLFF. The CDR3 DNA is TGCGCCAGCAGCTCCAGGGGTGAAAAACTGTTTTTT.

The chain carries TRBV28 and TRBJ2-4, with 11 nucleotides matching TRBD2. Germline V lookup: CDR1 MDHEN, CDR2 SYDVKM. This CDR3 region has 17 residues. Trimming cost V 5 bases and J 0 bases; bases outside gene matches: 6. CDR3 protein: CASSTLTSGTAKNIQYF. The CDR3 DNA is TGTGCCAGCAGTACACTGACTAGCGGGACAGCCAAAAACATTCAGTACTTC. The complete variable domain, with remaining parts taken from reference TRBV28 and TRBJ2-4, reads DVKVTQSSRYLVKRTGEKVFLECVQDMDHENMFWYRQDPGLGLRLIYFSYDVKMKEKGDIPEGYSVSREKKERFSLILESASTNQTSMYLCASSTLTSGTAKNIQYFGAGTRLSVL.

V is TRBV29-1 and J is TRBJ2-1; 7 nucleotides line up with TRBD1. The junction had 6 bases not matched to a gene; V was cut back by 8 bases and J by 5 bases. The CDR3 consists of 12 residues. Germline CDR1 and CDR2: SQVTM and ANQGSEA. The CDR3 spells CSFGQVNNEQFF. The CDR3 nucleotides read TGCAGCTTCGGACAGGTTAACAATGAGCAGTTCTTC.

The chain combines TRBV5-1 with TRBJ2-2, with D unclear. In germline, CDR1 is SGHRS, CDR2 YFSETQ. The CDR3 is made up of 16 amino acids. V was clipped by 2 bases and J by 0 bases, with 11 bases between them. CDR3 coding DNA: TGCGCCAGCAGCTTCCTACAGATCGCGAACACCGGGGAGCTGTTTTTT. Its protein is CASSFLQIANTGELFF.

Only one count was recorded for this clone. In DNA, the CDR3 is TGTGCCAGCAGCTTAGAAGGAGCGGGGACTCGGGCTGGGACCCAGTACTTC. Protein product: CASSLEGAGTRAGTQYF. This rearrangement joins TRBV7-2 to TRBJ2-5; TRBD2 matches 7 bases. Germline assignment: CDR1 SGHTA and CDR2 FQGNSA. V gave up 1 base and J gave up 7 bases; unmatched junction bases: 15. The CDR3 sequence is 17 residues long.

The V call is TRBV6-5, the J call TRBJ2-7, with D perhaps matching TRBD1 (6 bases). V lost 0 bases and J 1 base, leaving 13 bases between the germline ends. Germline V CDR1 and CDR2: MNHEY, SVGAGI. The CDR3 spans 16 residues. DNA of the CDR3: TGTGCCAGCAGTTACTCCATACAGGGATCGTCCTACGAGCAGTACTTC. It yields the protein CASSYSIQGSSYEQYF.

The chain recombines TRBV5-1 with TRBJ2-1; perhaps TRBD2 as D (6 bases). Germline V gene data show CDR1 as SGHRS and CDR2 as YFSETQ. Trimming took off 4 bases at V and 1 base at J, with 12 bases between the two ends. This CDR3 contains 15 residues. The CDR3 loop reads CASSPSGSSYNEQFF. The CDR3 DNA reads as TGCGCCAGCAGCCCAAGCGGGTCTTCCTACAATGAGCAGTTCTTC.

The rearrangement links TRBV5-6 to TRBJ1-1; perhaps TRBD1 as D (5 bases). The CDR3 has 14 amino acids. CDR1 and CDR2 from the germline V gene are SGHDT and YYEEEE. V was pared by 1 base and J by 8 bases, with 15 bases between. The CDR3: CASSLPTTGFEAFF. CDR3 DNA sequence: TGTGCCAGCAGCTTGCCGACCACAGGCTTCGAAGCTTTCTTT.

In this sample, this clone turned up once. This chain uses TRBV10-3 with TRBJ1-5; 8 nucleotides match TRBD1. Losses at the gene ends were 6 bases for V and 2 bases for J; bases not matched to a gene: 6. Germline CDR1 reads ENHRY; CDR2 reads SYGVKD. CDR3 length: 15 amino acids. CDR3 residues: CAISDRTGRNQPQHF. DNA for the CDR3: TGTGCCATCAGCGATAGGACAGGGCGCAATCAGCCCCAGCATTTT.

V usage is TRBV29-1 and J usage is TRBJ1-1; 9 bases align to TRBD1. From germline, CDR1 is SQVTM and CDR2 ANQGSEA. With 4 bases clipped from V and 6 bases from J, the junction kept 6 bases outside the gene matches. This CDR3 spans 13 amino acids. The CDR3 spells CSVATGGIAEAFF. The CDR3 nucleotides read TGCAGCGTTGCTACAGGGGGCATCGCTGAAGCTTTCTTT. The variable domain in full, completed from reference TRBV29-1 and TRBJ1-1, reads SAVISQKPSRDICQRGTSLTIQCQVDSQVTMMFWYRQQPGQSLTLIATANQGSEATYESGFVIDKFPISRPNLTFSTLTVSNMSPEDSSIYLCSVATGGIAEAFFGQGTRLTVV.

The V and J genes are TRBV7-9 and TRBJ1-4; 7 bases are a match to TRBD1. The CDR3 totals 13 residues. The V and J ends lost 8 bases and 7 bases, in that order; junction bases with no gene match: 7. Germline V CDR1 and CDR2: SEHNR, FQNEAQ (reference sequence). Here the CDR3 DNA reads TGTGCCAGCGGTCGGGCAGGGGGTGAAAAACTGTTTTTT. It is translated as CASGRAGGEKLFF.

This clone was observed once. The chain links TRBV5-4 to TRBJ1-1; 9 bases fit TRBD1. From germline, CDR1 is SGHNT and CDR2 YYREEE (reference sequence). With 4 bases clipped from V and 5 bases from J, the junction kept 9 bases outside the gene matches. This CDR3 has 15 residues. The CDR3 reads CASSTGNRGHTEAFF. CDR3 sequence (DNA): TGTGCCAGCAGCACAGGGAACAGGGGGCATACTGAAGCTTTCTTT.

This rearrangement joins TRBV27 to TRBJ2-3; TRBD1 agrees at 8 bases. Germline CDR1 MNHEY, CDR2 SMNVEV (reference sequence). The V gene end was trimmed by 8 bases and the J gene end by 9 bases; junction bases not matched to a gene: 10. The CDR3 spans 13 residues. DNA for the CDR3: TGTGCCAGCTCCGTCGGGCAGGGGGCAACGCAGTATTTT. Its protein product is CASSVGQGATQYF.

As DNA, the CDR3 is TGTGCCATCAGTGAGATTTCAGGGGGTAATGAAAAACTGTTTTTT. Translation: CAISEISGGNEKLFF. This chain links TRBV10-3 with TRBJ1-4; 7 bases fit TRBD1. V lost 2 bases, J lost 4 bases, and 4 bases stayed unmatched. The germline CDR1 and CDR2 sequences are ENHRY and SYGVKD. CDR3 length: 15 residues.

The J gene is TRBJ1-2, the V gene TRBV6-1; D not resolved. There are 15 residues in the CDR3. Germline V CDR1 and CDR2: MNHNS, SASEGT. V gave up 0 bases and J gave up 5 bases, with 13 bases separating them. The CDR3 loop reads CASSEADLAVYGYTF. The CDR3, as DNA: TGTGCCAGCAGTGAAGCTGATCTGGCCGTTTATGGCTACACCTTC.